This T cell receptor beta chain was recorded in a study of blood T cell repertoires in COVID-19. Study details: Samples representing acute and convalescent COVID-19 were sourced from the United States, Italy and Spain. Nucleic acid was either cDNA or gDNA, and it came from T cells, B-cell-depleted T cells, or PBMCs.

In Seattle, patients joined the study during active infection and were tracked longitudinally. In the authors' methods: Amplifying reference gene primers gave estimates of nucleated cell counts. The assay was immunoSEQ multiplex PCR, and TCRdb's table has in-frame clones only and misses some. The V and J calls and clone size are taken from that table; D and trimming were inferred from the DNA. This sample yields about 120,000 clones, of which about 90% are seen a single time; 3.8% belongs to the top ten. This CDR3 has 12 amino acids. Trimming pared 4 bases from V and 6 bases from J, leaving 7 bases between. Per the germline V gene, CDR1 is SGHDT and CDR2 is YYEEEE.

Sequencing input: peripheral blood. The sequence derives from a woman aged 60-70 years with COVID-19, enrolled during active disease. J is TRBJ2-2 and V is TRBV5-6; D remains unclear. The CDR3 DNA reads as TGTGCCAGCAGCCGCGAGGCCGGGGAGCTGTTTTTT. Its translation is CASSREAGELFF.